The present T cell receptor (beta chain) was sequenced within a study of cytomegalovirus exposure and HLA in healthy donors. Broader study findings: In a later analysis, several top co-occurrence clusters appeared linked to parvovirus B19, influenza, CMV and Epstein-Barr virus. Later analysis revealed greater clonal expansion in HLA-associated TCR beta chains than in equally common others. It was assumed in the presence/absence analyses that sequencing depth was roughly uniform across donors.

With respect to this clone: Antigen: not known.

Trimming cost V 3 bases and J 3 bases, with 14 bases left between them. Looked up from germline, CDR1 is LGHNA and CDR2 is YSLEER. CDR3 length equals 15 residues. Use of 60 Vbeta and 13 Jbeta primers characterized the PCR. Repertoires were generated with immunoSEQ multiplex PCR, while TCRdb's copy carries only in-frame clones and drops some. The data hold 150,000 to 200,000 clones, with about 79% observed a single time. The chain uses TRBV4-3 and TRBJ1-2; D is unclear. Sequencing was carried out using PBMCs. The origin of this receptor is a female donor in good health and CMV-seronegative. The CDR3 DNA is TGCGCCAGCAGCCAGTCCTTACGGGGAGACTATGGCTACACCTTC. This codes for CASSQSLRGDYGYTF.